Only one count was recorded for the clone carrying this T cell receptor (beta chain). Data came from immunoSEQ multiplex PCR; TCRdb stores just in-frame clones and leaves some out. This table has about 25,000 clones, about 89% appearing once. This sample is part of a study of T cell changes during pregnancy in multiple sclerosis. Germline V lookup: CDR1 GTSNPN, CDR2 SVGIG (reference sequence). CDR3 length: 18 residues. The trim removed 5 bases at V and 2 bases at J, leaving 13 bases unmatched. The V gene is TRBV30, the J gene TRBJ2-1; 12 nucleotides agree with TRBD2. The TCR originated in a female donor in good health, enrolled as a control in a pregnancy study. Specimen: CD8+ T cells from peripheral blood mononuclear cells, collected in the first trimester of pregnancy. The CDR3 loop is CAWEGPSGRADTYNEQFF. In DNA, the CDR3 is TGTGCCTGGGAGGGTCCTAGCGGGAGGGCCGACACCTACAATGAGCAGTTCTTC.